This T cell receptor (beta chain) was retrieved from a study of control samples from healthy donors and cancer patients. Germline V gene data show CDR1 as MNHEY and CDR2 as SVGAGI. The CDR3 extends over 14 amino acids. V was pared by 6 bases and J by 4 bases, with 8 bases of the junction left unmatched. Repertoires were generated with immunoSEQ multiplex PCR, while TCRdb's copy carries only in-frame clones and drops some. The sample consists of approximately 130,000 clones, around 87% of them appearing once. This receptor was identified in a man in his thirties or forties in good health. Material: blood. The V and J genes are TRBV6-5 and TRBJ2-5; 7 nucleotides line up with TRBD2. The DNA for the CDR3 is TGTGCCAGCAGACTTTTGGGGGAGGGAGAGACCCAGTACTTC. The encoded protein is CASRLLGEGETQYF.